Each of the 31 T cell receptor beta chains below was sequenced from the same sample in a study of blood T cell repertoires in COVID-19. Produced via immunoSEQ multiplex PCR; TCRdb's table is partial and in-frame only. The profile shows about 100,000 clones, 91% of them singletons. The source material was peripheral blood. The receptors originated from a man in his forties or fifties with active COVID-19.

The rearrangement joins TRBV5-1 to TRBJ2-3; D remains unclear. Germline V gives CDR1 SGHRS, CDR2 YFSETQ. V lost 2 bases, J lost 0 bases, and 13 bases lay in between. CDR3 size: 16 residues. The CDR3 is CASSFTGLGSTDTQYF. In DNA form, the CDR3 reads TGCGCCAGCAGCTTTACGGGTCTCGGGAGCACAGATACGCAGTATTTT.

This chain links TRBV9 with TRBJ2-3; D possibly corresponds to TRBD2 (7 bases). Germline V gene data show CDR1 as SGDLS and CDR2 as YYNGEE. The ends were cut back, 4 bases at V and 3 bases at J, with 18 bases in the middle. This CDR3 has 16 residues. This CDR3 is CASSPGEGVGTDTQYF. CDR3 in DNA: TGTGCCAGCAGCCCAGGGGAGGGAGTGGGGACAGATACGCAGTATTTT.

In regard to this clone: The final CDR3 position lacks the conserved phenylalanine or tryptophan, pointing to a likely read error. No DNA is shown, since the ends of the CDR3 on it are uncertain; the CDR3 is the one TCRdb lists. The chain employs TRBV11-3 and TRBJ2-3; the table names TRBD1, a call not compared with the DNA. Counting both end residues, the CDR3 totals 12 amino acids. The germline gives CDR1 SGHNT, CDR2 YENEEA. CDR3 loop: CASSLDSLGQHL.

This chain uses TRBV10-3 with TRBJ1-5; D might be TRBD1 (5 bases). The germline V and J ends were trimmed by 5 bases and 1 base, with 9 bases remaining between them. Germline V gene data show CDR1 as ENHRY and CDR2 as SYGVKD. The CDR3 extends over 14 amino acids. The DNA for the CDR3 is TGTGCCATCAGTTTCGACAGAAGCAATCAGCCCCAGCATTTT. As protein: CAISFDRSNQPQHF.

This clone was recorded only once. The chain joins TRBV7-9 to TRBJ2-3; no firm D call. The CDR3 consists of 15 residues. V was cut by 1 base and J by 0 bases, with 8 bases left in between. From germline, CDR1 is SEHNR and CDR2 FQNEAQ (reference sequence). In DNA form, the CDR3 reads TGTGCCAGCAGCTTAGACAGCCTGAGCACAGATACGCAGTATTTT. It is translated as CASSLDSLSTDTQYF. Using reference TRBV7-9 and TRBJ2-3 for the parts outside the CDR3, the full variable domain is DTGVSQNPRHKITKRGQNVTFRCDPISEHNRLYWYRQTLGQGPEFLTYFQNEAQLEKSRLLSDRFSAERPKGSFSTLEIQRTEQGDSAMYLCASSLDSLSTDTQYFGPGTRLTVL.

V and J are TRBV9 and TRBJ2-3; D gene uncertain. Trimming removed 3 bases at V and 2 bases at J, with 10 bases between. CDR1 is SGDLS, CDR2 YYNGEE, per germline. The CDR3 has 14 amino acids. The CDR3 sequence: CASSASSTTDTQYF. The CDR3 DNA reads TGTGCCAGCAGCGCTTCTAGTACCACAGATACGCAGTATTTT.

The rearrangement links TRBV27 to TRBJ2-7, with a tentative D call TRBD2 (7 bases). Trimming stripped 3 bases from V and 3 bases from J, with 12 bases between. The CDR3 has 14 residues. Germline lookup yields CDR1 MNHEY and CDR2 SMNVEV (reference sequence). CDR3 sequence reads: CASSFRGASYEQYF. In nucleotides, the CDR3 is TGTGCCAGCAGTTTTCGGGGGGCCAGCTACGAGCAGTACTTC.

The chain links TRBV16 to TRBJ2-7, with D perhaps TRBD1 (5 bases). The germline V gene encodes CDR1 KGHSY and CDR2 FQNENV. The CDR3 is 14 amino acids. Trimming pared 1 base from V and 5 bases from J, leaving 12 bases between. Here the CDR3 reads CASSQWMLQDEQYF. The CDR3 DNA reads TGTGCCAGCAGCCAATGGATGCTACAGGACGAGCAGTACTTC. The whole variable domain, remainder taken from reference TRBV16 and TRBJ2-7, is GEEVAQTPKHLVRGEGQKAKLYCAPIKGHSYVFWYQQVLKNEFKFLISFQNENVFDETGMPKERFSAKCLPNSPCSLEIQATKLEDSAVYFCASSQWMLQDEQYFGPGTRLTVT.

The gene calls are TRBV7-9 and TRBJ2-1, with 7 bases aligning to TRBD2. Germline CDR1 is SEHNR and CDR2 is FQNEAQ (reference sequence). There are 13 residues in the CDR3. The trim removed 5 bases at V and 8 bases at J, leaving 6 bases unmatched. DNA for the CDR3: TGTGCCAGCAGCCGAACTAGCGCGGATGAGCAGTTCTTC. Residues: CASSRTSADEQFF.

This chain connects TRBV12-3 or TRBV12-4 to TRBJ1-1; D uncertain. There are 13 residues in the CDR3. Trimming removed 3 bases from V and 1 base from J, with 6 bases in between. CDR3 region: CASSFRGNTEAFF. The CDR3 region has the DNA TGTGCCAGCAGTTTTCGGGGGAACACTGAAGCTTTCTTT.

The chain is built from TRBV7-2 and TRBJ2-1; 11 bases are shared with TRBD2. Germline values: CDR1 SGHTA, CDR2 FQGNSA. This CDR3 has 16 residues. The J segment lost 4 bases and the V segment lost 0 bases, leaving 2 bases of the junction unmatched. In nucleotides, the CDR3 is TGTGCCAGCAGCTTAGCCCCTAGCGGGGGGTACAATGAGCAGTTCTTC. This encodes CASSLAPSGGYNEQFF.

V gene TRBV6-6 combines with J gene TRBJ2-2, with 9 bases fitting TRBD1. The CDR3 is 16 residues long. Germline values: CDR1 MNHNY, CDR2 SVGAGI (reference sequence). J gave up 2 bases and V 9 bases, and 10 bases lay outside the gene matches. CDR3 in amino acids: CASKRTGQGNTGELFF. As DNA, the CDR3 is TGTGCCAGTAAACGAACGGGACAGGGTAACACCGGGGAGCTGTTTTTT.

V usage is TRBV3-1 (or the pseudogene TRBV3-2) and J usage is TRBJ2-1, with D unclear. The length of the CDR3 is 14 residues. Germline loops: CDR1 LGHDT, CDR2 YNNKEL (reference sequence). The germline V and J ends were trimmed by 1 base and 0 bases, with 4 bases remaining between them. CDR3 sequence reads: CASSQASSYNEQFF. CDR3 nucleotide sequence: TGTGCCAGCAGCCAAGCGAGCTCCTACAATGAGCAGTTCTTC.

This chain links TRBV3-1 (or the pseudogene TRBV3-2) with TRBJ2-6; D is unclear. CDR1 and CDR2 (germline): LGHDT, YNNKEL (reference sequence). Trimming cost V 3 bases and J 0 bases, with 18 bases left between them. The CDR3 loop spans 19 amino acids. The CDR3 sequence: CASSQLALPPLSGANVLTF. CDR3 bases: TGTGCCAGCAGCCAGTTAGCACTACCTCCCCTCTCTGGGGCCAACGTCCTGACTTTC.

This sequence joins TRBV11-3 and TRBJ2-3; 13 bases match TRBD2. The germline gives CDR1 SGHNT, CDR2 YENEEA. The V and J ends lost 5 bases and 5 bases, in that order; junction bases with no gene match: 7. This CDR3 has 16 amino acids. The CDR3 loop is CASSKQLAGGGDTQYF. The CDR3 DNA follows: TGTGCCAGCAGCAAACAACTAGCGGGAGGGGGAGATACGCAGTATTTT.

The genes are TRBV19 and TRBJ2-3, with 9 bases identical to TRBD2. The CDR3 runs 19 residues. Germline V gene sequence: CDR1 LNHDA, CDR2 SQIVND (reference sequence). V shed 7 bases and J 1 base; nucleotides not matched to a gene: 18. CDR3 sequence: CASTVDSGLAGKRTDTQYF. CDR3 DNA: TGTGCCAGTACCGTCGACTCTGGTCTAGCGGGAAAACGCACAGATACGCAGTATTTT. The full variable domain, its missing parts supplied by reference TRBV19 and TRBJ2-3, is DGGITQSPKYLFRKEGQNVTLSCEQNLNHDAMYWYRQDPGQGLRLIYYSQIVNDFQKGDIAEGYSVSREKKESFPLTVTSAQKNPTAFYLCASTVDSGLAGKRTDTQYFGPGTRLTVL.

The V and J genes are TRBV6-5 and TRBJ1-2; D ambiguous. Trimming took 8 bases from V and 2 from J, leaving 15 bases between them. Germline lookup yields CDR1 MNHEY and CDR2 SVGAGI. The CDR3 extends over 14 amino acids. CDR3 amino acids: CASLLSGLNYGYTF. The CDR3 region has the DNA TGTGCCAGCTTGCTGTCAGGTCTAAACTATGGCTACACCTTC.

The rearrangement joins TRBV12-5 to TRBJ1-1; D gene unclear. This CDR3 spans 13 amino acids. The ends were cut back, 1 base at V and 1 base at J, with 4 bases in the middle. Germline loops: CDR1 LGHNT, CDR2 FRNRAP. The CDR3 loop is CASGLEPNTEAFF. DNA of the CDR3: TGTGCTAGTGGTTTGGAGCCGAACACTGAAGCTTTCTTT.

V gene TRBV7-8 combines with J gene TRBJ1-1; TRBD1 is a possible D gene (6 bases). This CDR3 is 18 amino acids long. Germline-derived CDR1 and CDR2 are SGHVS and FQNEAQ. Between the trimmed V and J ends, which lost 5 bases and 0 bases, there was a span of 22 bases. Here the CDR3 reads CASSPLAPPGVMNTEAFF. CDR3 sequence (DNA): TGTGCCAGCAGCCCCCTAGCCCCCCCAGGGGTCATGAACACTGAAGCTTTCTTT.

The rearrangement joins TRBV5-1 to TRBJ1-3; 8 bases line up with TRBD1. The junction had 6 bases not matched to a gene; V was cut back by 4 bases and J by 3 bases. CDR1 SGHRS and CDR2 YFSETQ come from the germline V gene. This CDR3 contains 15 residues. CDR3 region: CASSQGAAYGNTIYF. CDR3 bases: TGCGCCAGCAGCCAGGGGGCGGCTTATGGAAACACCATATATTTT. Full variable domain (missing parts from reference TRBV5-1 and TRBJ1-3): KAGVTQTPRYLIKTRGQQVTLSCSPISGHRSVSWYQQTPGQGLQFLFEYFSETQRNKGNFPGRFSGRQFSNSRSEMNVSTLELGDSALYLCASSQGAAYGNTIYFGEGSWLTVV.

The chain recombines TRBV3-1 (or the pseudogene TRBV3-2) with TRBJ1-5, with TRBD1 matching over 10 bases. The V gene's germline CDR1 is LGHDT and CDR2 YNNKEL (reference sequence). The CDR3 consists of 15 residues. Losses at the gene ends were 1 base for V and 6 bases for J; bases not matched to a gene: 3. CDR3 amino acids: CASSQAGTGAQPQHF. In DNA form, the CDR3 reads TGTGCCAGCAGCCAAGCCGGGACAGGGGCTCAGCCCCAGCATTTT.

This chain joins TRBV7-9 and TRBJ2-2, with D hard to call. This CDR3 is 14 amino acids long. With 3 bases removed from V and 7 bases from J, the gap between germline ends came to 12 bases. Germline CDR1 is SEHNR and CDR2 is FQNEAQ (reference sequence). The CDR3 loop is CASSFSNRGGELFF. In DNA form, the CDR3 reads TGTGCCAGCAGCTTTTCCAACCGCGGCGGGGAGCTGTTTTTT.

The gene calls are TRBV5-4 and TRBJ1-2; no firm D call. The CDR3 is 14 amino acids. Deletions cut 0 bases from V and 2 bases from J, with 8 bases between. Looked up from germline, CDR1 is SGHNT and CDR2 is YYREEE (reference sequence). The CDR3, as DNA: TGTGCCAGCAGCTTGGTACAGCAGAACTATGGCTACACCTTC. Translating gives CASSLVQQNYGYTF.

The chain has TRBV14 and TRBJ1-1; D may be TRBD1 (5 bases). Germline CDR1 is SGHDN and CDR2 is FVKESK. CDR3 length equals 15 residues. Trimming stripped 2 bases from V and 4 bases from J, with 14 bases between. Here the CDR3 reads CASSQQGLKITEAFF. The CDR3, as DNA: TGTGCCAGCAGCCAACAGGGCTTAAAGATCACTGAAGCTTTCTTT.

This clone was detected once. The chain links TRBV5-1 to TRBJ2-1; 10 bases match TRBD2. The V segment lost 3 bases and the J segment 7 bases; nucleotides outside the gene matches: 13. This CDR3 is 17 amino acids long. CDR1 SGHRS and CDR2 YFSETQ come from the germline V gene. CDR3 protein: CASSWRASGSVRNEQFF. The CDR3 nucleotides read TGCGCCAGCAGCTGGCGGGCTAGCGGGAGCGTTCGAAATGAGCAGTTCTTC.

The V and J genes are TRBV28 and TRBJ1-1; D possibly corresponds to TRBD1 (6 bases). The germline V gene encodes CDR1 MDHEN and CDR2 SYDVKM. The CDR3 consists of 15 residues. V lost 5 bases to trimming and J lost 1 base, with 14 bases between them. In nucleotides, the CDR3 is TGTGCCAGCAGTCGCTACAGGGCCGGGAACACTGAAGCTTTCTTT. Translation gives CASSRYRAGNTEAFF. Together with reference TRBV28 and TRBJ1-1, the CDR3 gives the full variable domain: DVKVTQSSRYLVKRTGEKVFLECVQDMDHENMFWYRQDPGLGLRLIYFSYDVKMKEKGDIPEGYSVSREKKERFSLILESASTNQTSMYLCASSRYRAGNTEAFFGQGTRLTVV.

The V and J genes are TRBV7-9 and TRBJ2-2; the match to TRBD1 covers 9 bases. The V gene's germline CDR1 is SEHNR and CDR2 FQNEAQ (reference sequence). With 5 bases clipped from V and 6 bases from J, the junction kept 10 bases outside the gene matches. The CDR3 runs to 16 residues. DNA for the CDR3: TGTGCCAGCAGCCCAACCGGGACAGGGATCTCCGGGGAGCTGTTTTTT. Encoded protein: CASSPTGTGISGELFF.

This chain joins TRBV7-2 and TRBJ2-5; TRBD1 matches 10 bases. With V trimmed by 6 bases and J by 4 bases, 5 bases remained unmatched. Looked up from germline, CDR1 is SGHTA and CDR2 is FQGNSA. The CDR3 runs 14 residues. The CDR3 loop is CASSPDRGLETQYF. CDR3 coding DNA: TGTGCCAGCAGTCCGGACAGGGGGTTAGAGACCCAGTACTTC.

The gene calls are TRBV29-1 and TRBJ1-3; D not resolved. V lost 1 base, J lost 1 base, and 17 bases lay in between. Germline loops: CDR1 SQVTM, CDR2 ANQGSEA. The CDR3 is 17 amino acids. The CDR3 sequence is CSVEVQQHVHSGNTIYF. CDR3 DNA: TGCAGCGTTGAAGTACAGCAACATGTACATTCTGGAAACACCATATATTTT.

V is TRBV3-1 (or the pseudogene TRBV3-2) and J is TRBJ2-2; D might be TRBD1 (5 bases). The CDR3 is 15 residues long. The germline V and J ends were trimmed by 0 bases and 3 bases, with 8 bases remaining between them. Looked up from germline, CDR1 is LGHDT and CDR2 is YNNKEL (reference sequence). CDR3 sequence reads: CASSQEDTYTGELFF. The DNA for the CDR3 is TGTGCCAGCAGCCAAGAGGACACCTACACCGGGGAGCTGTTTTTT.

This sequence joins TRBV3-1 (or the pseudogene TRBV3-2) and TRBJ2-2, with D maybe TRBD1 (6 bases). The CDR3 length is 15 residues. Deletions cut 3 bases from V and 1 base from J, with 9 bases between. Germline CDR1 reads LGHDT; CDR2 reads YNNKEL (reference sequence). The CDR3 sequence: CASSQRTVNTGELFF. For the CDR3, the DNA is TGTGCCAGCAGCCAGCGGACAGTGAACACCGGGGAGCTGTTTTTT.